This is a list of T cell receptor beta chains from one sample in a study of cytomegalovirus exposure and HLA in healthy donors. Clones were read by immunoSEQ multiplex PCR, and TCRdb kept only the in-frame ones, dropping some. The sample has 100,000 to 150,000 clones, and its top ten clones hold approximately 2.6%. Sequences were obtained from PBMCs. The receptors shown here come from a young man in good health and CMV-seronegative. CDR3s include the opening cysteine and the closing phenylalanine or tryptophan. Fields, in order: D gene, CDR3 length, V gene, J gene, CDR3 DNA, CDR3 protein. A D gene is named only where the DNA matches it firmly.

.	15	TRBV5-4	TRBJ2-7	TGTGCCAGCAGTGGGGGGTCAGGGTTCTCCTACGAGCAGTACTTC	CASSGGSGFSYEQYF
TRBD1	14	TRBV7-9	TRBJ1-3	TGTGCCAGCAGCCCGACAGGGTCTGGAAACACCATATATTTT	CASSPTGSGNTIYF
.	13	TRBV6-5	TRBJ2-1	TGTGCCAGCACCCAGATCCCAGCAGGTGAGCAGTTCTTC	CASTQIPAGEQFF
TRBD1	15	TRBV29-1	TRBJ2-3	TGCAGCGGAGGCCGTCGGGGACAGCCAATTTATACGCAGTATTTT	CSGGRRGQPIYTQYF
.	14	TRBV19	TRBJ1-5	TGTGCCAGTAGTATAGATCCGCGAGGGCAGCCCCAGCATTTT	CASSIDPRGQPQHF
TRBD1	14	TRBV7-3	TRBJ2-1	TGTGCCAGCAGCTTAGCCGGGACAGAGAATGAGCAGTTCTTC	CASSLAGTENEQFF
.	14	TRBV5-6	TRBJ2-7	TGTGCCAGCAGTTGGGGGGACAGCTCCTACGAGCAGTACTTC	CASSWGDSSYEQYF
.	14	TRBV2	TRBJ2-7	TGTGCCAGCAGTGTCACGGGTTTGGTCTCTGAGCAGTACTTC	CASSVTGLVSEQYF
TRBD1	15	TRBV5-1	TRBJ2-7	TGCGCCAGCAGCGGTTCAACAGGGGAAGTATACGAGCAGTACTTC	CASSGSTGEVYEQYF
.	12	TRBV30	TRBJ1-2	TGTGCCTGGAGTTTGGAGGACTATGGCTACACCTTC	CAWSLEDYGYTF